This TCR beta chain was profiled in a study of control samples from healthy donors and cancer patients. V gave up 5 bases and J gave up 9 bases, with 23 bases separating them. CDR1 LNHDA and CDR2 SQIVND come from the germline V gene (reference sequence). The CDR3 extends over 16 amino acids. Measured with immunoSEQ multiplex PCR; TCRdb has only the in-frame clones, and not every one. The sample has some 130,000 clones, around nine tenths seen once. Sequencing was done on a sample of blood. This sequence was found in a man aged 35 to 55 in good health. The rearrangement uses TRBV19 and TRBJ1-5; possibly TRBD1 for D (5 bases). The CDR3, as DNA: TGTGCCAGTAGTCGGGGGGGACCCGCTGTAGTCCGGCCCCAGCATTTT. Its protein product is CASSRGGPAVVRPQHF.